This TCR beta chain emerged from a study of cytomegalovirus exposure and HLA in healthy donors. Samples came from healthy bone marrow donors. The primer mix had 60 Vbeta and 13 Jbeta primers. Authors' data handling: In a later analysis, 10 million to 11 million of approximately 80 million unique beta chains occurred in at least two donors. TCRdb keeps only in-frame clones here, not all; method: immunoSEQ multiplex PCR. The D gene and trimming were derived from the DNA, and the V and J assignments and clone size from that table. The sample shows roughly 190,000 clones, about an eighth of them seen only once. Notes on the study in general: Over 15,000 TCR beta sequences were associated with HLA alleles at 0.05 false discovery rate in a later analysis.

The CDR3 contains 16 residues. V was clipped by 4 bases and J by 2 bases, with 15 bases between them. Germline CDR1 is MNHEY and CDR2 is SVGAGI. As concerns this clone: Its antigen is currently unknown.

The sample was PBMCs. This clonotype was sampled from a man aged 45 to 65 in good health and CMV-seropositive. The chain carries TRBV6-5 and TRBJ1-5; no clear D. For the CDR3, the DNA is TGTGCCAGCAGTTCCGCTATTCGGGTCGGCAATCAGCCCCAGCATTTT. This gives the protein CASSSAIRVGNQPQHF.